Following are 31 T cell receptor beta chains from one sample sequenced in a study of shared clonotypes between healthy human individuals. The assay was immunoSEQ multiplex PCR, and TCRdb's table has in-frame clones only and misses some. This table holds some 2,400,000 clones, approximately 96% found once. The sequenced sample was naive CD4+ T cells sorted from blood. As to subset: CD45RA+ positively selected. The receptors shown here come from a man younger than 30 in good health.

The rearrangement joins TRBV10-3 to TRBJ2-7; D is uncertain. Germline V CDR1 and CDR2: ENHRY, SYGVKD. The length of the CDR3 is 12 residues. V was pared by 5 bases and J by 2 bases, with 7 bases between. CDR3 DNA sequence: TGTGCCATCAGTCCTTACGCCTACGAGCAGTACTTC. It specifies CAISPYAYEQYF.

The chain employs TRBV10-1 and TRBJ2-2; D is possibly TRBD2 (6 bases). CDR3 length: 13 amino acids. Germline CDR1 WNHNN, CDR2 SYGVQD (reference sequence). V gave up 10 bases and J gave up 4 bases, with 13 bases separating them. The CDR3 sequence is CATAGLVTGELFF. The CDR3 region has the DNA TGCGCCACCGCGGGACTGGTCACCGGGGAGCTGTTTTTT.

The V gene is TRBV6-5, the J gene TRBJ1-2; 7 bases fit TRBD1. V lost 6 bases to trimming and J lost 8 bases; unmatched junction nucleotides: 6. The CDR3 has 12 residues. Germline assignment: CDR1 MNHEY and CDR2 SVGAGI. As DNA, the CDR3 is TGTGCCAGCAGCCCGAACAGGGGCGGCTACACCTTC. As protein: CASSPNRGGYTF.

Only one count was recorded for this clone. The rearrangement links TRBV27 to TRBJ1-4, with 8 bases fitting TRBD1. The CDR3 length is 15 residues. The trim removed 2 bases at V and 6 bases at J, leaving 5 bases unmatched. CDR1 is MNHEY and CDR2 is SMNVEV in the germline V gene (reference sequence). Here the CDR3 DNA reads TGTGCCAGCAGTTTAGGACAGGGTATTTATGAAAAACTGTTTTTT. Residues: CASSLGQGIYEKLFF.

Comment on this clone: Compared with germline, one end of the junction differs, possibly owing to a read error. The J gene is TRBJ2-1, the V gene TRBV30; TRBD1 might be the D (6 bases). CDR3 length: 12 residues. Germline CDR1 is GTSNPN and CDR2 is SVGIG (reference sequence). The CDR3 nucleotides are TGTGCCTGGAGAGGGACACCTTATGACCAGTTCTTC. Its translation is CAWRGTPYDQFF.

The chain joins TRBV5-1 to TRBJ2-1, with D possibly TRBD2 on 5 matching bases. CDR3 length: 15 amino acids. Trimming pared 0 bases from V and 10 bases from J, leaving 17 bases between. Germline lookup yields CDR1 SGHRS and CDR2 YFSETQ. The CDR3 is CASSLDLAPVKEQFF. As DNA, the CDR3 is TGCGCCAGCAGCTTGGATCTAGCCCCCGTGAAGGAGCAGTTCTTC. The entire variable domain, with the rest obtained from reference TRBV5-1 and TRBJ2-1, is as follows: KAGVTQTPRYLIKTRGQQVTLSCSPISGHRSVSWYQQTPGQGLQFLFEYFSETQRNKGNFPGRFSGRQFSNSRSEMNVSTLELGDSALYLCASSLDLAPVKEQFFGPGTRLTVL.

The V gene is TRBV5-1, the J gene TRBJ2-5, with a tentative D call TRBD1 (5 bases). Germline-derived CDR1 and CDR2 are SGHRS and YFSETQ. The CDR3 extends over 16 amino acids. Trimming removed 0 bases from V and 1 base from J, with 13 bases in between. This CDR3 is CASSLGGSVSQETQYF. DNA of the CDR3: TGCGCCAGCAGCTTGGGGGGCAGTGTGAGCCAAGAGACCCAGTACTTC.

This clone was observed a few times. The CDR3 DNA reads as TGTGCCAGCTCACCCTCCGGTAGCGAGGGCTACACCTTC. Its translation is CASSPSGSEGYTF. V and J are TRBV18 and TRBJ1-2, with no clear D. Trimming left V 3 bases short and J 8 bases short, with 13 bases between. The germline gives CDR1 KGHSH, CDR2 LQKENI. The length of the CDR3 is 13 residues.

The chain recombines TRBV5-1 with TRBJ2-7; D gene ambiguous. This CDR3 spans 14 amino acids. The V gene lost 5 bases and the J gene lost 0 bases, with 12 bases spanning the gap. CDR1 SGHRS and CDR2 YFSETQ come from the germline V gene. CDR3 nucleotides: TGCGCCAGCAGTCAGTCTTTTAGCTCCTACGAGCAGTACTTC. Its protein product is CASSQSFSSYEQYF.

The rearrangement uses TRBV30 and TRBJ1-3; D may be TRBD1 (5 bases). This CDR3 comprises 14 residues. Germline-derived CDR1 and CDR2 are GTSNPN and SVGIG (reference sequence). V dropped 1 base and J dropped 2 bases, with 9 bases sitting between them. CDR3 DNA sequence: TGTGCCTGGAGTGAGGGGTTCCCTGGAAACACCATATATTTT. Translated, it gives CAWSEGFPGNTIYF. Complete variable domain (other parts from reference TRBV30 and TRBJ1-3): SQTIHQWPATLVQPVGSPLSLECTVEGTSNPNLYWYRQAAGRGLQLLFYSVGIGQISSEVPQNLSASRPQDRQFILSSKKLLLSDSGFYLCAWSEGFPGNTIYFGEGSWLTVV.

Note on this clone: Other DNA sequences of this sample code for an identical CDR3. This chain uses TRBV5-1 with TRBJ1-6; 9 bases are a match to TRBD1. Germline V gene lookup returns CDR1 SGHRS and CDR2 YFSETQ. Losses at the gene ends were 4 bases for V and 9 bases for J; bases not matched to a gene: 5. This CDR3 has 14 residues. DNA for the CDR3: TGCGCCAGCAGCAGGGACAGGGAAGGTTCACCCCTCCACTTT. As protein: CASSRDREGSPLHF.

The rearrangement uses TRBV4-3 and TRBJ2-7; possibly TRBD1 for D (5 bases). Trimming left V 0 bases short and J 6 bases short, with 9 bases between. This CDR3 has 13 residues. CDR1 and CDR2 (germline): LGHNA, YSLEER. In nucleotides, the CDR3 is TGCGCCAGCAGCCAAGATCAGGGATTCGAGCAGTACTTC. Its protein product is CASSQDQGFEQYF.

The chain recombines TRBV5-1 with TRBJ1-4; D gene uncertain. The V end was cut by 5 bases, the J end by 1 base, with 9 bases between. Per the germline V gene, CDR1 is SGHRS and CDR2 is YFSETQ. The CDR3 runs to 14 residues. DNA for the CDR3: TGCGCCAGCAGTCGGGATGTAACTAATGAAAAACTGTTTTTT. This translates into CASSRDVTNEKLFF.

The J gene is TRBJ2-2, the V gene TRBV5-6; D might be TRBD1 (6 bases). Trimming took 5 bases from V and 6 from J, leaving 17 bases between them. Per the germline V gene, CDR1 is SGHDT and CDR2 is YYEEEE. This CDR3 spans 15 amino acids. The CDR3 DNA sequence: TGTGCCAGCAGAACAGGGAGAGGGGGTGCCGGGGAGCTGTTTTTT. Protein sequence: CASRTGRGGAGELFF.

The chain employs TRBV30 and TRBJ2-6; D might be TRBD1 or TRBD2, each matching 5 bases. The CDR3 has 16 amino acids. The V and J ends lost 0 bases and 5 bases respectively, with 14 bases between them. CDR1 GTSNPN and CDR2 SVGIG come from the germline V gene (reference sequence). The DNA of the CDR3 is TGTGCCTGGAGTGTATCCGGGGCTAGCTGGGCCAACGTCCTGACTTTC. Its protein is CAWSVSGASWANVLTF.

Of note for this clone: The junction and the germline gene differ at one end; a read error may be behind it. The rearrangement links TRBV7-2 to TRBJ1-1; the D gene is possibly TRBD1 (5 bases). Germline-derived CDR1 and CDR2 are SGHTA and FQGNSA. The CDR3 has 13 amino acids. The CDR3 here is CASSSPSAGPLIF. The CDR3 DNA sequence: TGTGCCAGCAGCTCCCCAAGCGCGGGACCACTAATCTTT.

This clone was observed once. The chain recombines TRBV7-2 with TRBJ2-1, with 13 bases lining up with TRBD2. The V gene end was trimmed by 5 bases and the J gene end by 4 bases; junction bases not matched to a gene: 2. The CDR3 is made up of 15 amino acids. In germline, CDR1 is SGHTA, CDR2 FQGNSA. The CDR3 nucleotides read TGTGCCAGCAGCCGGACTAGCGGGGGTTACAATGAGCAGTTCTTC. This sequence encodes CASSRTSGGYNEQFF.

This clone was seen just once. V usage is TRBV9 and J usage is TRBJ2-7; TRBD2 aligns across 13 bases. The CDR3 spans 15 residues. V shed 3 bases and J 6 bases; nucleotides not matched to a gene: 6. Germline CDR1 SGDLS, CDR2 YYNGEE. CDR3 region: CASSAGLAGVREQYF. CDR3 in DNA: TGTGCCAGCAGCGCAGGACTAGCGGGAGTCCGCGAGCAGTACTTC.

The chain employs TRBV9 and TRBJ2-3; no reliable D call. Between the trimmed V and J ends, which lost 0 bases and 5 bases, there was a span of 13 bases. CDR1 SGDLS and CDR2 YYNGEE come from the germline V gene. The CDR3 contains 15 residues. In nucleotides, the CDR3 is TGTGCCAGCAGCGTAGGGCGTTCTACGGTAGATACGCAGTATTTT. Amino acid sequence: CASSVGRSTVDTQYF.

A few counts support this clone. In the same sample, other DNA sequences code for this CDR3. The chain is built from TRBV2 and TRBJ2-5; TRBD1 agrees at 7 bases. The CDR3 loop spans 13 amino acids. The junction had 1 base not matched to a gene; V was cut back by 4 bases and J by 2 bases. Germline V gene sequence: CDR1 SNHLY, CDR2 FYNNEI. CDR3 protein: CASSGGQQETQYF. The CDR3 region has the DNA TGTGCCAGCAGTGGGGGACAGCAAGAGACCCAGTACTTC.

Here the CDR3 reads CASSEAAIRTDTQYF. DNA for the CDR3: TGTGCCAGCAGTGAAGCGGCCATCCGCACAGATACGCAGTATTTT. This rearrangement joins TRBV2 to TRBJ2-3; D remains unclear. This CDR3 region has 15 residues. Looked up from germline, CDR1 is SNHLY and CDR2 is FYNNEI. V lost 0 bases and J lost 1, with 8 bases in between.

The V gene is TRBV6-1, the J gene TRBJ2-7, with 8 bases fitting TRBD1. With V trimmed by 5 bases and J by 0 bases, 6 bases remained unmatched. Germline V gene lookup returns CDR1 MNHNS and CDR2 SASEGT. The CDR3 is 15 amino acids. The CDR3 DNA sequence: TGTGCCAGCAGTAAAGGGACAGGCCTCTCCTACGAGCAGTACTTC. It is translated as CASSKGTGLSYEQYF.

The chain joins TRBV18 to TRBJ2-7; D is ambiguous. The V end lost 2 bases, the J end lost 2 bases, and 10 bases lay between the germline ends. Germline loops: CDR1 KGHSH, CDR2 LQKENI. The CDR3 is made up of 14 amino acids. The CDR3 loop reads CASSPGEGPYEQYF. The CDR3 nucleotides read TGTGCCAGCTCACCAGGGGAAGGTCCCTACGAGCAGTACTTC.

The J gene is TRBJ2-7, the V gene TRBV18; 12 bases are a match to TRBD2. Germline CDR1 reads KGHSH; CDR2 reads LQKENI. CDR3 size: 14 residues. Unmatched junction bases numbered 6, after V lost 6 bases and J lost 6 bases. CDR3 nucleotides: TGTGCCAGCTCCTCTAGCGGGGGGGCCTCCGAGCAGTACTTC. It yields the protein CASSSSGGASEQYF. Full variable domain (missing parts from reference TRBV18 and TRBJ2-7): NAGVMQNPRHLVRRRGQEARLRCSPMKGHSHVYWYRQLPEEGLKFMVYLQKENIIDESGMPKERFSAEFPKEGPSILRIQQVVRGDSAAYFCASSSSGGASEQYFGPGTRLTVT.

The V call is TRBV7-9, the J call TRBJ2-5, with D possibly matching TRBD2 (6 bases). The ends were cut back, 0 bases at V and 2 bases at J, with 10 bases in the middle. The CDR3 runs to 15 residues. CDR1 is SEHNR, CDR2 FQNEAQ, per germline (reference sequence). The CDR3 here is CASSLAGTDQETQYF. The CDR3 nucleotides read TGTGCCAGCAGCTTAGCTGGGACTGATCAAGAGACCCAGTACTTC.

In nucleotides, the CDR3 is TGTGCCACCAGCAGAGATTGGGCGACCACGGGGGAGCAGTACTTC. It encodes CATSRDWATTGEQYF. The chain employs TRBV15 and TRBJ2-7; D is perhaps TRBD2 (5 bases). The CDR3 consists of 15 residues. The V end was cut by 0 bases, the J end by 7 bases, with 16 bases between. The germline V gene has CDR1 LNHNV and CDR2 YYDKDF (reference sequence).

The gene calls are TRBV6-6 and TRBJ2-2, with D perhaps being TRBD1 or TRBD2 (6 bases each). The CDR3 has 14 residues. V was shortened by 2 bases and J by 5 bases, with 9 bases between the two germline ends. CDR1 MNHNY and CDR2 SVGAGI come from the germline V gene (reference sequence). The CDR3 coding sequence is TGTGCCAGCAGTTACCAGGGGAGGACCGGGGAGCTGTTTTTT. Amino acids: CASSYQGRTGELFF.

J is TRBJ1-2 and V is TRBV28; 8 nucleotides align to TRBD1. This CDR3 spans 14 amino acids. The germline V gene encodes CDR1 MDHEN and CDR2 SYDVKM. V lost 5 bases and J lost 6; bases outside the gene matches: 8. DNA of the CDR3: TGTGCCAGCAGTGGCAGGGGGCTAGGGAATGGCTACACCTTC. Its protein is CASSGRGLGNGYTF.

The gene calls are TRBV30 and TRBJ2-2; D is tentatively TRBD1 or TRBD2 (5 bases each). Germline lookup yields CDR1 GTSNPN and CDR2 SVGIG (reference sequence). CDR3 length: 14 residues. V lost 0 bases, J lost 6 bases, and 11 bases lay in between. As DNA, the CDR3 is TGTGCCTGGAGTGTATCGGGGCCACCCGGGGAGCTGTTTTTT. Residues: CAWSVSGPPGELFF.

The CDR3 region has the DNA TGTGCCAGCAGCTCAAAAATTACGACTAGCGGGAGAGACAATGAGCAGTTCTTC. This encodes CASSSKITTSGRDNEQFF. The chain combines TRBV7-2 with TRBJ2-1; 12 bases line up with TRBD2. Losses at the gene ends were 4 bases for V and 5 bases for J; bases not matched to a gene: 12. Germline assignment: CDR1 SGHTA and CDR2 FQGNSA. The CDR3 contains 18 residues.

Notes on this clone: Additional DNA sequences in this sample encode the identical CDR3. The rearrangement joins TRBV18 to TRBJ2-7, with D tentatively TRBD1 or TRBD2 (5 bases each). CDR3 length equals 14 residues. CDR1 and CDR2 from the germline V gene are KGHSH and LQKENI. The germline V and J ends were trimmed by 2 bases and 2 bases, with 10 bases remaining between them. The CDR3 DNA reads TGTGCCAGCTCACCAGGTAGAGGGGCCTACGAGCAGTACTTC. It encodes CASSPGRGAYEQYF.